This record concerns one T cell receptor beta chain sequence. The antigen is unknown. Original data processing: Junction-only sequences without quality scores were provided by ImmunoSEQ, so filtering was different. Data came from immunoSEQ multiplex PCR; TCRdb stores just in-frame clones and leaves some out. The V and J calls and clone size are taken from that table; D and trimming were inferred from the DNA. The data show hundreds of thousands of clones, roughly 70% seen once. Both subsets, CD45RA+ naive and CD45RA-negative memory, were split from the CD4+ cells. The sample comes from a study of shared clonotypes between healthy human individuals. Study-level findings and limits: Naive subsets typically showed greater estimated richness than memory subsets. How much donors shared clonotypes was expected to be affected by sequencing depth.

CDR1 is SGHTA and CDR2 is FQGNSA in the germline V gene. CDR3 length equals 16 residues. J gave up 7 bases and V 4 bases, and 8 bases lay outside the gene matches. This receptor was taken from a woman aged 25 to 45 in good health. This chain joins TRBV7-2 and TRBJ2-1, with 12 bases fitting TRBD2. Sequenced: memory CD4+ T cells sorted from blood. Subset in this sample: CD45RA-negative fraction. The CDR3 spells CASSSYLAGGLNEQFF. Written as DNA, the CDR3 is TGTGCCAGCAGCTCCTACCTAGCGGGAGGGTTGAATGAGCAGTTCTTC.